The 18 T cell receptor beta chains listed next were all sequenced from one sample in a study of OX40 agonist ivuxolimab in advanced cancers. Clones were sequenced by immunoSEQ multiplex PCR, and TCRdb holds only the in-frame ones, with some missing. The profile covers about 98,000 clones, with 85% to 95% appearing a single time and about 0.27% taken by the ten largest. The sample here was CD4+ or CD8+ T cells sorted from blood, taken in a trial of the OX40 agonist ivuxolimab. The receptors here all came from an adult with an advanced solid tumor such as melanoma, head and neck, liver or kidney cancer.

This chain connects TRBV6-5 to TRBJ1-1, with unresolved D. The CDR3 has 12 residues. Per germline, CDR1 MNHEY and CDR2 SVGAGI. The V end lost 7 bases, the J end lost 6 bases, and 12 bases lay between the germline ends. CDR3 loop: CASTSVNSEAFF. CDR3 DNA: TGTGCCAGCACGTCGGTCAACTCTGAAGCTTTCTTT.

The V gene is TRBV11-2, the J gene TRBJ2-7; D ambiguous. This CDR3 spans 13 amino acids. The V end was cut by 1 base, the J end by 4 bases, with 8 bases between. CDR1 SGHAT and CDR2 FQNNGV come from the germline V gene. CDR3 bases: TGTGCCAGCAGCTTAGCCTCGGGTTACGAGCAGTACTTC. Translated, it gives CASSLASGYEQYF.

The chain employs TRBV5-8 and TRBJ1-1; no definite D call. The V end was cut by 6 bases, the J end by 6 bases, with 12 bases between. Germline V gene lookup returns CDR1 SGHTS and CDR2 YDEGEE. The CDR3 length is 12 residues. DNA of the CDR3: TGTGCCAGCACGAGGGATGAGGCTGAAGCTTTCTTT. Its protein product is CASTRDEAEAFF.

The rearrangement joins TRBV19 to TRBJ2-3; the D is unclear. This CDR3 is 15 amino acids long. Trimming left V 6 bases short and J 0 bases short, with 13 bases between. The V gene's germline CDR1 is LNHDA and CDR2 SQIVND (reference sequence). CDR3 DNA sequence: TGTGCCAGTAGCCCGGTTTATTCTAGCACAGATACGCAGTATTTT. Encoded protein: CASSPVYSSTDTQYF.

A remark on this clone: One junction end does not reproduce the germline sequence, and a read error may be involved. The CDR3 nucleotides read TGCGCCAGCAGCTTTTCAACCAATGAAAAACTGTTTTTT. Translation: CASSFSTNEKLFF. The chain links TRBV5-1 to TRBJ1-4; D is unclear. CDR3 length: 13 residues. From germline, CDR1 is SGHRS and CDR2 YFSETQ.

To note about this clone: A read error may account for a junction end that differs from germline. Within the sample, other DNA sequences also encode this same CDR3. The chain is built from TRBV7-7 and TRBJ2-3, with 9 bases that match TRBD2. This CDR3 is 19 amino acids long. The germline V gene encodes CDR1 SSHAT and CDR2 FNYEAQ (reference sequence). The CDR3 loop reads CASSSGLAGRPTSTDTQYF. The CDR3 nucleotides are TGTGCTAGCAGCTCCGGGCTAGCGGGAAGACCAACTAGCACAGATACGCAGTATTTT.

The chain is built from TRBV29-1 and TRBJ2-3, with D possibly TRBD2 on 6 matching bases. Germline V gives CDR1 SQVTM, CDR2 ANQGSEA. Trimming took 7 bases from V and 1 from J, leaving 18 bases between them. The CDR3 runs to 15 residues. The CDR3 region is CSASNGGWGTDTQYF. In DNA form, the CDR3 reads TGCAGCGCGTCAAACGGGGGTTGGGGCACAGATACGCAGTATTTT.

V gene TRBV5-4 combines with J gene TRBJ2-7; 7 bases are shared with TRBD2. V was clipped by 0 bases and J by 2 bases; unmatched bases: 5. Looked up from germline, CDR1 is SGHNT and CDR2 is YYREEE (reference sequence). The CDR3 contains 15 residues. This chain's CDR3 is CASSLGRGGPYEQYF. As DNA, the CDR3 is TGTGCCAGCAGCTTGGGTAGGGGAGGGCCCTACGAGCAGTACTTC.

CDR3 protein: CASSPRLARGVYNEQFF. DNA of the CDR3: TGTGCCAGCAGCCCCCGACTAGCTCGGGGGGTCTACAATGAGCAGTTCTTC. V is TRBV5-5 and J is TRBJ2-1; 7 bases are shared with TRBD2. This CDR3 is 17 amino acids long. Trimming at V came to 4 bases and at J to 3 bases, leaving 13 bases not matched to a gene. Germline CDR1 SGHKS, CDR2 YYEKEE (reference sequence).

The CDR3 protein is CASSGPPSTDTQYF. In DNA form, the CDR3 reads TGTGCCAGCAGTGGACCACCAAGCACAGATACGCAGTATTTT. The chain is built from TRBV28 and TRBJ2-3, with no clear D. Germline assignment: CDR1 MDHEN and CDR2 SYDVKM. The CDR3 length is 14 residues. The V and J ends lost 5 bases and 0 bases respectively, with 9 bases between them.

The chain carries TRBV11-2 and TRBJ2-1; D gene uncertain. The CDR3 loop spans 15 amino acids. V was shortened by 1 base and J by 0 bases, with 7 bases between the two germline ends. Germline V gives CDR1 SGHAT, CDR2 FQNNGV. This CDR3 is CASSLALSSYNEQFF. The CDR3 DNA follows: TGTGCCAGCAGCTTAGCGTTGAGCTCCTACAATGAGCAGTTCTTC.

This chain uses TRBV25-1 with TRBJ1-2; D is undetermined. Per the germline V gene, CDR1 is MGHDK and CDR2 is SYGVNS. V lost 5 bases and J 5 bases, leaving 15 bases between the germline ends. The CDR3 sequence is 14 residues long. CDR3 bases: TGTGCCAGCAGTCCACCACAATCGCAGTATGGCTACACCTTC. It specifies CASSPPQSQYGYTF.

There are a few counts of this clone. The chain employs TRBV6-5 and TRBJ1-5; no reliable D call. The germline V gene has CDR1 MNHEY and CDR2 SVGAGI. The CDR3 extends over 14 amino acids. Trimming took off 5 bases at V and 0 bases at J, with 8 bases between the two ends. DNA of the CDR3: TGTGCCAGCAGTGCCTCTAGTAGCAATCAGCCCCAGCATTTT. Residues: CASSASSSNQPQHF.

The chain employs TRBV19 and TRBJ2-1; D remains ambiguous. Trimming stripped 2 bases from V and 2 bases from J, with 7 bases between. The V gene's germline CDR1 is LNHDA and CDR2 SQIVND (reference sequence). The CDR3 is made up of 14 amino acids. In DNA form, the CDR3 reads TGTGCCAGTAGTATAAGGCAAGCCTACAATGAGCAGTTCTTC. Translation: CASSIRQAYNEQFF. Variable domain in full (rest from reference TRBV19 and TRBJ2-1): DGGITQSPKYLFRKEGQNVTLSCEQNLNHDAMYWYRQDPGQGLRLIYYSQIVNDFQKGDIAEGYSVSREKKESFPLTVTSAQKNPTAFYLCASSIRQAYNEQFFGPGTRLTVL.

In its sample, this clone was seen once. The CDR3 spells CASSDRGGEDTQYF. CDR3 DNA sequence: TGTGCCAGCAGTGACAGGGGGGGAGAAGATACGCAGTATTTT. J is TRBJ2-3 and V is TRBV6-1; either TRBD1 or TRBD2 may supply D (7 bases each). The CDR3 covers 14 residues. Trimming took 3 bases from V and 5 from J, leaving 12 bases between them. CDR1 MNHNS and CDR2 SASEGT come from the germline V gene.

About this clone: Distinct nucleotide sequences in the sample also encode this CDR3. V and J are TRBV9 and TRBJ2-3; no clear D. Germline V gene data show CDR1 as SGDLS and CDR2 as YYNGEE. This CDR3 comprises 12 residues. Trimming pared 4 bases from V and 0 bases from J, leaving 3 bases between. The CDR3 sequence: CASSFSTDTQYF. In DNA form, the CDR3 reads TGTGCCAGCAGCTTTAGCACAGATACGCAGTATTTT.

CDR3 loop: CASRNQGQRETQYF. The CDR3 coding sequence is TGTGCCAGCAGGAACCAGGGACAGCGAGAGACCCAGTACTTC. The chain employs TRBV6-5 and TRBJ2-5; TRBD1 aligns across 7 bases. This CDR3 is 14 amino acids long. Germline V gene sequence: CDR1 MNHEY, CDR2 SVGAGI. Losses at the gene ends were 6 bases for V and 4 bases for J; bases not matched to a gene: 8.

The gene calls are TRBV6-6 and TRBJ1-1; TRBD1 might be the D (5 bases). Germline assignment: CDR1 MNHNY and CDR2 SVGAGI (reference sequence). This CDR3 comprises 14 residues. Trimming stripped 7 bases from V and 1 base from J, with 13 bases between. This CDR3 reads CASTKTDANTEAFF. The DNA for the CDR3 is TGTGCCAGCACTAAGACAGACGCGAACACTGAAGCTTTCTTT.